This T cell receptor beta chain was obtained from a study of PD-L1 blockade in urothelial cancer. TCRdb keeps only in-frame clones here, not all; method: immunoSEQ multiplex PCR. Here the sample spans 40,000 to 45,000 clones, approximately 82% being singletons. This clone was seen only a few times. The CDR3 extends over 16 amino acids. Source: PBMCs, taken around atezolizumab (anti-PD-L1) treatment. The chain uses TRBV21-1 and TRBJ1-5; the table's TRBD1 call for D was not verified on the DNA. TRBV21-1 counts as a pseudogene. The receptor was derived from a man aged 65 to 79 with urothelial cancer. CDR3 sequence reads: CASSKEGASSNQPQHF. The CDR3 nucleotides read TGTGCCAGCAGCAAAGAGGGGGCTTCTAGCAATCAGCCCCAGCATTTT.